The rows below give T cell receptor beta chains drawn from one sample of a study of T cell responses to AZD1222 COVID-19 vaccine. Assay used: immunoSEQ multiplex PCR; TCRdb lists only in-frame clones, some missing. The sample has around 73,000 clones; 89% are singletons. This sample comprised peripheral blood, obtained 28 days after the second AZD1222 dose. These TCRs come from an adult who received the AZD1222 COVID-19 vaccine. The CDR3 runs from the conserved cysteine through the conserved F or W. A D gene is named only where the DNA matches it firmly. Rows may omit the clone size; those that give it use once, few, many or a size class.

clone_size | j_call | v_call | d_call | cdr3_aa | cdr3_nt
NA | TRBJ1-1 | TRBV7-3 | NA | CASSQKVGGLTEAFF | TGTGCCAGCAGCCAGAAGGTGGGGGGGCTCACTGAAGCTTTCTTT
NA | TRBJ2-1 | TRBV24-1 | NA | CATSEGGRGNEQFF | TGTGCCACCAGTGAAGGGGGACGGGGCAATGAGCAGTTCTTC
NA | TRBJ2-1 | TRBV3-1/TRBV3-2 | NA | CASSQVPGTNNEQFF | TGTGCCAGCAGCCAAGTTCCCGGGACCAACAATGAGCAGTTCTTC
once | TRBJ1-1 | TRBV19 | NA | CASRRTNTEAFF | TGTGCCAGTAGGAGAACGAACACTGAAGCTTTCTTT
NA | TRBJ2-7 | TRBV28 | TRBD1 | CASSSGTGAYEQYF | TGTGCCAGCAGTTCCGGGACAGGGGCCTACGAGCAGTACTTC
once | TRBJ1-1 | TRBV18 | NA | CASSRRDNTEAFF | TGTGCCAGCTCACGAAGGGATAACACTGAAGCTTTCTTT
NA | TRBJ1-2 | TRBV6-5 | TRBD1 | CASSYRDRDYGYTF | TGTGCCAGCAGTTACCGGGACAGGGACTATGGCTACACCTTC
NA | TRBJ2-1 | TRBV7-2 | NA | CASSSRWGEQFF | TGTGCCAGCAGCTCCCGTTGGGGTGAGCAGTTCTTC
NA | TRBJ1-5 | TRBV18 | NA | CASGGDNQPQHF | TGTGCCTCCGGGGGGGACAATCAGCCCCAGCATTTT
NA | TRBJ1-3 | TRBV6-5 | TRBD1 | CASSYPDRVGNTIYF | TGTGCCAGCAGTTACCCCGACAGGGTTGGAAACACCATATATTTT
NA | TRBJ2-2 | TRBV7-8 | TRBD1 | CASSRDGRDRGDLYSGELFF | TGTGCCAGCAGCCGAGACGGCCGGGACAGGGGTGATTTGTATTCCGGGGAGCTGTTTTTT
NA | TRBJ2-7 | TRBV10-3 | NA | CAISDTGAGASYEQYF | TGTGCCATCAGTGATACTGGGGCAGGGGCATCCTACGAGCAGTACTTC
NA | TRBJ2-1 | TRBV19 | NA | CASSSQGRLYNEQFF | TGTGCCAGTAGTTCACAGGGGAGGCTTTACAATGAGCAGTTCTTC
NA | TRBJ2-1 | TRBV29-1 | NA | CSVEDPRAGDYNEQFF | TGCAGCGTTGAAGATCCGCGCGCCGGGGACTACAATGAGCAGTTCTTC
NA | TRBJ2-3 | TRBV4-2 | NA | CASSQDMRTKTDTQYF | TGTGCCAGCAGCCAAGATATGAGGACAAAGACAGATACGCAGTATTTT
NA | TRBJ1-6 | TRBV7-2 | TRBD1 | CASSHRDRGSPLHF | TGTGCCAGCAGTCACCGGGACAGGGGTTCACCCCTCCACTTT
NA | TRBJ1-1 | TRBV2 | NA | CASSQTGNTEAFF | TGTGCCAGCAGTCAGACAGGGAACACTGAAGCTTTCTTT
NA | TRBJ1-1 | TRBV4-3 | TRBD1 | CASSPWTGGNTEAFF | TGCGCCAGCAGCCCTTGGACAGGGGGGAACACTGAAGCTTTCTTT
NA | TRBJ2-5 | TRBV12-3/TRBV12-4 | NA | CASSPGRKETQYF | TGTGCCAGCAGTCCGGGCCGAAAAGAGACCCAGTACTTC
NA | TRBJ1-5 | TRBV24-1 | NA | CATSDSREAQHF | TGTGCCACCAGTGATTCCCGAGAGGCCCAGCATTTT
few | TRBJ1-2 | TRBV4-1 | NA | CASSQDFPTFYGYTF | TGCGCCAGCAGCCAAGATTTCCCGACCTTCTATGGCTACACCTTC
NA | TRBJ2-1 | TRBV29-1 | NA | CSSRQGGEQFF | TGCAGCTCCCGCCAGGGGGGTGAGCAGTTCTTC
NA | TRBJ2-7 | TRBV5-1 | NA | CASSTDQGSNEQYF | TGCGCCAGCAGCACTGACCAGGGCTCCAACGAGCAGTACTTC
NA | TRBJ1-1 | TRBV5-1 | NA | CASSLGRALNTEAFF | TGCGCCAGCAGCTTGGGCAGGGCCCTGAACACTGAAGCTTTCTTT
NA | TRBJ2-1 | TRBV11-3 | NA | CASSLAQSSYNEQFF | TGTGCCAGCAGCTTAGCCCAGAGCTCCTACAATGAGCAGTTCTTC
NA | TRBJ1-2 | TRBV24-1 | NA | CATSENLNYGYTF | TGTGCCACCAGTGAAAACCTTAACTATGGCTACACCTTC
NA | TRBJ1-2 | TRBV6-4 | NA | CASSAGPGAYGYTF | TGTGCCAGCAGTGCCGGGCCGGGAGCCTATGGCTACACCTTC
NA | TRBJ2-3 | TRBV30 | NA | CAWSVSSGSIDTQYF | TGTGCCTGGAGTGTTTCTTCAGGTTCGATAGATACGCAGTATTTT
NA | TRBJ1-1 | TRBV9 | NA | CASSVDGGNTEAFF | TGTGCCAGCAGCGTAGATGGCGGGAACACTGAAGCTTTCTTT
NA | TRBJ1-4 | TRBV6-5 | TRBD1 | CASSDSTGPEKLFF | TGTGCCAGCAGTGACTCGACAGGGCCCGAAAAACTGTTTTTT
NA | TRBJ2-3 | TRBV7-3 | NA | CASSPSNTDTQYF | TGTGCCAGCAGCCCCTCAAACACAGATACGCAGTATTTT
NA | TRBJ2-3 | TRBV19 | TRBD1 | CASSTRGSTDTQYF | TGTGCCAGTAGTACCAGGGGGAGCACAGATACGCAGTATTTT
NA | TRBJ2-1 | TRBV5-4 | NA | CASSLGGLKSSYNEQFF | TGTGCCAGCAGCTTGGGGGGACTCAAGAGCTCCTACAATGAGCAGTTCTTC
few | TRBJ1-6 | TRBV6-1 | NA | CASSEEGLSPLHF | TGTGCCAGCAGTGAAGAGGGGCTTTCACCCCTCCACTTT
NA | TRBJ2-1 | TRBV15 | TRBD1 | CATSRVGQGAYYNEQFF | TGTGCCACCAGCAGAGTTGGACAGGGGGCATACTACAATGAGCAGTTCTTC
NA | TRBJ2-7 | TRBV11-1 | TRBD1 | CASSPGTGINYEQYF | TGTGCCAGCAGCCCCGGGACAGGGATAAACTACGAGCAGTACTTC
NA | TRBJ2-5 | TRBV12-3/TRBV12-4 | NA | CASSLLETQYF | TGTGCCAGCAGTTTATTGGAGACCCAGTACTTC
NA | TRBJ2-5 | TRBV19 | TRBD1 | CASSIGRGQETQYF | TGTGCCAGTAGTATAGGCAGGGGGCAAGAGACCCAGTACTTC
NA | TRBJ1-2 | TRBV19 | NA | CASSPIPRDYGYTF | TGTGCCAGTAGCCCAATCCCCAGGGACTATGGCTACACCTTC
NA | TRBJ2-3 | TRBV15 | TRBD1 | CATSSRDRGQDTQYF | TGTGCCACCAGCAGCCGGGACAGGGGGCAAGATACGCAGTATTTT
once | TRBJ2-7 | TRBV25-1 | NA | CASSIQSYEQYF | TGTGCCAGCAGTATACAATCTTACGAGCAGTACTTC